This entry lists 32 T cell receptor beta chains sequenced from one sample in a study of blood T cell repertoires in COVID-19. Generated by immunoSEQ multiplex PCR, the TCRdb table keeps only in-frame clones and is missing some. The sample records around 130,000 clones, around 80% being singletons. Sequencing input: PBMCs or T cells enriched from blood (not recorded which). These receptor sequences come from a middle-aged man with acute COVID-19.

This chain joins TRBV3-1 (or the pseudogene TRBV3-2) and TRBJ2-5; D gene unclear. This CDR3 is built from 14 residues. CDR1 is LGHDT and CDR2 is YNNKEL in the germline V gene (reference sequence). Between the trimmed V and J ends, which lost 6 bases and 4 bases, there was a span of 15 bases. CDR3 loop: CASSPHEAPETQYF. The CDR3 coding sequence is TGTGCCAGCAGTCCTCACGAGGCTCCAGAGACCCAGTACTTC.

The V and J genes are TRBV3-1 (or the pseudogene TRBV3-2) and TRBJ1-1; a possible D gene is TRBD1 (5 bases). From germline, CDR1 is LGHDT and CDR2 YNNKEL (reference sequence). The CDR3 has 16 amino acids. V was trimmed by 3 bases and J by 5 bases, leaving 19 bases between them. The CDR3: CASSHTTLRDKTEAFF. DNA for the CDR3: TGTGCCAGCAGCCACACAACCCTCAGGGATAAAACTGAAGCTTTCTTT.

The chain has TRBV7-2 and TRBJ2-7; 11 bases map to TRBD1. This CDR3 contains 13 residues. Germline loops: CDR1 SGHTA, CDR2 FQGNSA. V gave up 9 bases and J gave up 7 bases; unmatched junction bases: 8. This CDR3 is CASSGQGAREQYF. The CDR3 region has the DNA TGTGCCAGTTCCGGACAGGGGGCGAGGGAGCAGTACTTC.

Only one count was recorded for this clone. The DNA of the CDR3 is TGTGCCAGCAGCGGTGTAGGTGGGAGAATATCCTACAATGAGCAGTTCTTC. It encodes CASSGVGGRISYNEQFF. This chain joins TRBV9 and TRBJ2-1, with D possibly being TRBD2 (5 bases). The CDR3 is 17 amino acids. Germline V gene lookup returns CDR1 SGDLS and CDR2 YYNGEE. The V and J ends lost 3 bases and 1 base respectively, with 17 bases between them.

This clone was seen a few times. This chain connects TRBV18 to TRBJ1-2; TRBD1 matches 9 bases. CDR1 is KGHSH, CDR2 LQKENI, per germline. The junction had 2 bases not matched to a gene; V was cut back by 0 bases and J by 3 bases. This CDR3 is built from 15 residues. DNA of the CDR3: TGTGCCAGCTCACCACCGACAGGGGGACACTATGGCTACACCTTC. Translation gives CASSPPTGGHYGYTF. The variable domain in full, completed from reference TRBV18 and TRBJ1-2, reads NAGVMQNPRHLVRRRGQEARLRCSPMKGHSHVYWYRQLPEEGLKFMVYLQKENIIDESGMPKERFSAEFPKEGPSILRIQQVVRGDSAAYFCASSPPTGGHYGYTFGSGTRLTVV.

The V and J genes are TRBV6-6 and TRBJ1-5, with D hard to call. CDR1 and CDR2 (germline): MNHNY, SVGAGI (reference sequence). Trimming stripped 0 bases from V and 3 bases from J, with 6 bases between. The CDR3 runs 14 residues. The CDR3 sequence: CASSYSHLNQPQHF. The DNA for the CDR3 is TGTGCCAGCAGTTACTCACACCTCAATCAGCCCCAGCATTTT.

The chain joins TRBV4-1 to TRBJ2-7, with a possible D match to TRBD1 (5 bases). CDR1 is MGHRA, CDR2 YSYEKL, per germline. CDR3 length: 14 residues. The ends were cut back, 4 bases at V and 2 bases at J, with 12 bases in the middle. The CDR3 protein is CASSLDRTTYEQYF. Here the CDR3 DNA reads TGCGCCAGCAGCCTTGACAGAACGACCTACGAGCAGTACTTC.

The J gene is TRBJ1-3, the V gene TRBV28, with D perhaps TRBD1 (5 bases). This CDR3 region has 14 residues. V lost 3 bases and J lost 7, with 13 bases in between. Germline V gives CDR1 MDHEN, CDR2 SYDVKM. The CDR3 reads CASSLIGVVNTIYF. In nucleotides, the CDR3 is TGTGCCAGCAGTTTGATAGGGGTAGTGAACACCATATATTTT. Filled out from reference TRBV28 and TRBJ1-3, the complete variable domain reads DVKVTQSSRYLVKRTGEKVFLECVQDMDHENMFWYRQDPGLGLRLIYFSYDVKMKEKGDIPEGYSVSREKKERFSLILESASTNQTSMYLCASSLIGVVNTIYFGEGSWLTVV.

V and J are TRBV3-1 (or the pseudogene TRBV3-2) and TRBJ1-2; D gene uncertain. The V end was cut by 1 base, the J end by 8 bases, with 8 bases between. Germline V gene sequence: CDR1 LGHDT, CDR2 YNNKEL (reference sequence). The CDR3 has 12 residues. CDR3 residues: CASSQGREGYTF. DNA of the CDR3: TGTGCCAGCAGCCAAGGCCGAGAGGGCTACACCTTC.

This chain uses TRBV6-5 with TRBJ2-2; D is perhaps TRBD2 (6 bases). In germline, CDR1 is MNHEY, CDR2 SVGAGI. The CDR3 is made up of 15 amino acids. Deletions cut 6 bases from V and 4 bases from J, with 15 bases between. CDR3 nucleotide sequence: TGTGCCAGCAGGGAGGGGTCATGGGGCACCGGGGAGCTGTTTTTT. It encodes CASREGSWGTGELFF.

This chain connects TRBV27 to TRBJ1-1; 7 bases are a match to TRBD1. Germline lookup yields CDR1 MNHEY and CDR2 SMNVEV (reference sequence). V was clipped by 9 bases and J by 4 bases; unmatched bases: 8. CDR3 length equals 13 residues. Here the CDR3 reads CASHLSGGTEAFF. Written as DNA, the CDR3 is TGTGCCAGTCACCTTTCAGGGGGCACTGAAGCTTTCTTT.

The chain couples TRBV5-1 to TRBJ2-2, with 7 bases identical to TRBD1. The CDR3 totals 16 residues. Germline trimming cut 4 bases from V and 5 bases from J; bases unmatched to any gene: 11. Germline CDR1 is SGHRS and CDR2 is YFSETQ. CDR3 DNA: TGCGCCAGCAGCGTAACAGGGGCTCTGGGGACCGGGGAGCTGTTTTTT. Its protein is CASSVTGALGTGELFF.

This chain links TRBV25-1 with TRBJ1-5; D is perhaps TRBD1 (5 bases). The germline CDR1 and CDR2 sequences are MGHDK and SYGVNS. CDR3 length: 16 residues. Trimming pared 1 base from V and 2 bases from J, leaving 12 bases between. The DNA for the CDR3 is TGTGCCAGCAGTGAATCTGGGGGGGTCGGCAATCAGCCCCAGCATTTT. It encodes CASSESGGVGNQPQHF.

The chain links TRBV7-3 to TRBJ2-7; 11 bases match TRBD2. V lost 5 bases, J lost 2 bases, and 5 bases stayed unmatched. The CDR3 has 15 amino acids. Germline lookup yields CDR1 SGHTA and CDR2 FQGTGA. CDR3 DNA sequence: TGTGCCAGCAGCCCAGGGACTAGCGGAACCTACGAGCAGTACTTC. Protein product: CASSPGTSGTYEQYF. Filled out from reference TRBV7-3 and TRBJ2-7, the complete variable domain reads GAGVSQTPSNKVTEKGKYVELRCDPISGHTALYWYRQSLGQGPEFLIYFQGTGAADDSGLPNDRFFAVRPEGSVSTLKIQRTERGDSAVYLCASSPGTSGTYEQYFGPGTRLTVT.

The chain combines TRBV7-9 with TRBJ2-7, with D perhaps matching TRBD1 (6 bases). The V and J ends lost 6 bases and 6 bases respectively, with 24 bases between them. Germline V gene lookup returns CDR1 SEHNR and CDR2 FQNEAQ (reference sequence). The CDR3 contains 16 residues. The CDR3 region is CASSQGDRLLTGEQYF. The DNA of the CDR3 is TGTGCCAGCAGTCAAGGCGACAGGCTGTTGACCGGCGAGCAGTACTTC.

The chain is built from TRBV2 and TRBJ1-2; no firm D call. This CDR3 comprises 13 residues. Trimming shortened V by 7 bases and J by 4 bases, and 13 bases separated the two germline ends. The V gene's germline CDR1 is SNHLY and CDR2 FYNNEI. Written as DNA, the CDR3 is TGTGCCAGCAAGGGAGACGGGCCCTATGGCTACACCTTC. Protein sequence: CASKGDGPYGYTF.

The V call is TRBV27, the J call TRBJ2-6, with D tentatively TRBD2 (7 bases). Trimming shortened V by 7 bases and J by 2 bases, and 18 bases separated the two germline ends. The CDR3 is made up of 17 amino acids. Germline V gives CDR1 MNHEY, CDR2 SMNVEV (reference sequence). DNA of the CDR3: TGTGCCAGCACTCCCTGGGGGGGCTCCCCTGGGGCCAACGTCCTGACTTTC. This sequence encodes CASTPWGGSPGANVLTF.

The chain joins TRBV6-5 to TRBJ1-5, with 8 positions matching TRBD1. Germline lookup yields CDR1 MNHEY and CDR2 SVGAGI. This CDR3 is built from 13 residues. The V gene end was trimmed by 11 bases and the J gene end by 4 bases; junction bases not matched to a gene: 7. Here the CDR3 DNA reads TGTGCCTCTCGGGACAGGAAGAATCAGCCCCAGCATTTT. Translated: CASRDRKNQPQHF.

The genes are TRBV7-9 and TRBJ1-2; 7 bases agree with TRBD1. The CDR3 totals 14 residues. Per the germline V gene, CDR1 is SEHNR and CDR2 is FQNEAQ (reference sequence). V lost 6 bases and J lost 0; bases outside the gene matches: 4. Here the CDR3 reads CASSPGQSNYGYTF. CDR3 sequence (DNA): TGTGCCAGCAGTCCGGGACAGTCTAACTATGGCTACACCTTC.

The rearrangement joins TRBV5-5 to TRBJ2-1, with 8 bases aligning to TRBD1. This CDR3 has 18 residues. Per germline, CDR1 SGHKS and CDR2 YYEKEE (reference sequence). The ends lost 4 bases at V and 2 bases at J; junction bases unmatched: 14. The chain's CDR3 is CASSPYGPGTGTYNEQFF. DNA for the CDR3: TGTGCCAGCAGCCCCTACGGACCCGGGACAGGAACCTACAATGAGCAGTTCTTC.

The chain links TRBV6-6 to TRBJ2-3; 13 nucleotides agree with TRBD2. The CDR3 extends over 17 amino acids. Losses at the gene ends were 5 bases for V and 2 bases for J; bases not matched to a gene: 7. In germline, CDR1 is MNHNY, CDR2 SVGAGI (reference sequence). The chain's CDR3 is CASSPAGTSGITDTQYF. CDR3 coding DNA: TGTGCCAGCAGTCCCGCGGGGACTAGCGGGATCACAGATACGCAGTATTTT.

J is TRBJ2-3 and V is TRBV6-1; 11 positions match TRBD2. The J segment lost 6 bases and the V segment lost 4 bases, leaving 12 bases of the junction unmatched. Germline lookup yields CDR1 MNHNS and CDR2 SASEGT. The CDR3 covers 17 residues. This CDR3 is CASSAYRVLAGGDTQYF. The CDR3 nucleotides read TGTGCCAGCAGTGCTTACAGGGTGTTAGCGGGAGGGGATACGCAGTATTTT.

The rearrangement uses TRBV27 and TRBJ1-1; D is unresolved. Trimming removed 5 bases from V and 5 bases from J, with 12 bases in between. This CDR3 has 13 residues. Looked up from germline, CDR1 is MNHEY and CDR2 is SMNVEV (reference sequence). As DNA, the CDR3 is TGTGCCAGCAGTGCAACTGTACGTACTGAAGCTTTCTTT. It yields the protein CASSATVRTEAFF.

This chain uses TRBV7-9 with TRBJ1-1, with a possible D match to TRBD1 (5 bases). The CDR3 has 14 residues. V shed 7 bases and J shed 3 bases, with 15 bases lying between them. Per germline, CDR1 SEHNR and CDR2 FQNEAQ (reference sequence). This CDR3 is CASTSGGGYTEAFF. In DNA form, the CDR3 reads TGTGCCAGCACCTCTGGGGGGGGATACACTGAAGCTTTCTTT. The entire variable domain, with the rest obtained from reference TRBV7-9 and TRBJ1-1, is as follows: DTGVSQNPRHKITKRGQNVTFRCDPISEHNRLYWYRQTLGQGPEFLTYFQNEAQLEKSRLLSDRFSAERPKGSFSTLEIQRTEQGDSAMYLCASTSGGGYTEAFFGQGTRLTVV.

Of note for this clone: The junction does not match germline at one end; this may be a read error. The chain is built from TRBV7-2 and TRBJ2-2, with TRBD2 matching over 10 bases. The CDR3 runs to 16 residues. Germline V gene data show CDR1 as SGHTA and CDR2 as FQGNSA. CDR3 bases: TGTGCCAGCAGCTTAGAAGGGACTAGCGCCCTCGGGCAGCTGTTTTTT. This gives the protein CASSLEGTSALGQLFF.

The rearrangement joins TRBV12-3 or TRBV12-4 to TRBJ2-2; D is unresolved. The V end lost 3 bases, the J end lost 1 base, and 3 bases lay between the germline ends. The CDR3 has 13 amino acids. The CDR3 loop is CASSLRNTGELFF. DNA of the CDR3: TGTGCCAGCAGTTTGCGGAACACCGGGGAGCTGTTTTTT.

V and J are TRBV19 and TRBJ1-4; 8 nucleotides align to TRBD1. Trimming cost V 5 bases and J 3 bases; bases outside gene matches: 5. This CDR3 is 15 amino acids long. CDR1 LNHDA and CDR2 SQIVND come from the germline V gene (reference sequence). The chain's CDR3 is CASSVQGAANEKLFF. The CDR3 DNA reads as TGTGCCAGTAGTGTCCAGGGGGCGGCTAATGAAAAACTGTTTTTT.

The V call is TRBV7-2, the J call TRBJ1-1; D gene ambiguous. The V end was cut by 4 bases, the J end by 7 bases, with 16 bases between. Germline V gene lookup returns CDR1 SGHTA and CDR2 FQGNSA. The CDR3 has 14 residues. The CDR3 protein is CASSSPSERSEAFF. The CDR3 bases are TGTGCCAGCAGCTCCCCCTCGGAGCGGAGTGAAGCTTTCTTT. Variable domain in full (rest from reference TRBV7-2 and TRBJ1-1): GAGVSQSPSNKVTEKGKDVELRCDPISGHTALYWYRQSLGQGLEFLIYFQGNSAPDKSGLPSDRFSAERTGGSVSTLTIQRTQQEDSAVYLCASSSPSERSEAFFGQGTRLTVV.

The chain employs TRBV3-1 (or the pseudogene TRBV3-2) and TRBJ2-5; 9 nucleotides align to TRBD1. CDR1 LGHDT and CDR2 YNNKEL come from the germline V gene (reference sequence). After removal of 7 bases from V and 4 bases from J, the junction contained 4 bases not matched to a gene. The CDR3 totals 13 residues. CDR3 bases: TGTGCCAGCAACGGGGGACAGGGAGAGACCCAGTACTTC. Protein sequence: CASNGGQGETQYF.

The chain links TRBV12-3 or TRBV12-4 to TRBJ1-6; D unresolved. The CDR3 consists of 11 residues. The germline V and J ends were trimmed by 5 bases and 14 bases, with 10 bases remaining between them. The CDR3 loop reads CASSGRRALHF. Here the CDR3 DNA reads TGTGCCAGCAGTGGGAGAAGGGCCCTCCACTTT.

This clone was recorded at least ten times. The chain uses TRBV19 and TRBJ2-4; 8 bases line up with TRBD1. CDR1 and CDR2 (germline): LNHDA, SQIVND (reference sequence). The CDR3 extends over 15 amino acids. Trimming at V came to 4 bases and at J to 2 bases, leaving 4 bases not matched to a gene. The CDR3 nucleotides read TGTGCCAGTAGTACCGGACAGGGCACCAAAAACATTCAGTACTTC. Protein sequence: CASSTGQGTKNIQYF.

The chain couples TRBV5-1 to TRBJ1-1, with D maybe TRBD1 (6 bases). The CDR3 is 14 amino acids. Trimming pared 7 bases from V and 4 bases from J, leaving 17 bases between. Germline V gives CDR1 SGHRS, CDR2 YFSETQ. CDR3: CASGQGLFLTEAFF. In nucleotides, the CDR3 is TGCGCCAGCGGCCAGGGGCTCTTCCTCACTGAAGCTTTCTTT.